These T cell receptor beta chains were read from a single sample in a study of blood T cell repertoires in COVID-19. Here immunoSEQ multiplex PCR was the method, and the copy in TCRdb shows in-frame clones only, minus some. Among around 72,000 clones listed, about 91% were seen once. The specimen was peripheral blood. These receptors were taken from a woman aged 45-59 years with acute or convalescent COVID-19. Both conserved end residues are part of each CDR3. Fields, in order: J gene, D gene, clone size, V gene, CDR3 protein, CDR3 DNA. The D gene is left open where the match is weak. The size field is filled for only some rows; it gives once, few, many or a size class.

j_gene: TRBJ2-5
d_gene: .
abundance: .
v_gene: TRBV30
CDR3aa: CAWSGQEGETQYF
CDR3nt: TGTGCCTGGAGCGGACAGGAGGGAGAGACCCAGTACTTC

j_gene: TRBJ1-5
d_gene: .
abundance: .
v_gene: TRBV15
CDR3aa: CATSSLQVYSNQPQHF
CDR3nt: TGTGCCACCAGCAGCCTACAGGTGTATAGCAATCAGCCCCAGCATTTT

j_gene: TRBJ2-1
d_gene: .
abundance: .
v_gene: TRBV28
CDR3aa: CASSSSRPHNEQFF
CDR3nt: TGTGCCAGCAGTTCCTCGAGGCCGCACAATGAGCAGTTCTTC

j_gene: TRBJ1-5
d_gene: TRBD1
abundance: .
v_gene: TRBV6-2/TRBV6-3
CDR3aa: CASSNPTGTTSNQPQHF
CDR3nt: TGTGCCAGCAGCAACCCGACAGGGACGACGAGCAATCAGCCCCAGCATTTT

j_gene: TRBJ2-7
d_gene: TRBD2
abundance: few
v_gene: TRBV2
CDR3aa: CASSELAGGSGERYEQYF
CDR3nt: TGTGCCAGCAGTGAACTAGCGGGAGGGTCAGGGGAGAGGTACGAGCAGTACTTC

j_gene: TRBJ1-6
d_gene: .
abundance: once
v_gene: TRBV27
CDR3aa: CASSFWEDSPLHF
CDR3nt: TGTGCCAGCAGTTTTTGGGAGGATTCACCCCTCCACTTT

j_gene: TRBJ1-2
d_gene: .
abundance: .
v_gene: TRBV25-1
CDR3aa: CASFGGLRDIAYGYTF
CDR3nt: TGTGCCAGCTTTGGGGGACTACGGGACATCGCCTATGGCTACACCTTC

j_gene: TRBJ2-3
d_gene: TRBD2
abundance: .
v_gene: TRBV7-3
CDR3aa: CASSLIWTSGAKDTQYF
CDR3nt: TGTGCCAGCAGCCTCATCTGGACTAGCGGGGCTAAAGATACGCAGTATTTT

j_gene: TRBJ2-2
d_gene: .
abundance: few
v_gene: TRBV9
CDR3aa: CASSVLWNTGELFF
CDR3nt: TGTGCCAGCAGCGTACTATGGAACACCGGGGAGCTGTTTTTT

j_gene: TRBJ1-2
d_gene: .
abundance: .
v_gene: TRBV4-1
CDR3aa: CASSQDGQYNYGYTF
CDR3nt: TGCGCCAGCAGCCAAGACGGACAGTATAACTATGGCTACACCTTC

j_gene: TRBJ1-2
d_gene: .
abundance: .
v_gene: TRBV14
CDR3aa: CASSQGASANYGYTF
CDR3nt: TGTGCCAGCAGCCAAGGGGCTTCAGCTAACTATGGCTACACCTTC

j_gene: TRBJ1-5
d_gene: .
abundance: .
v_gene: TRBV7-2
CDR3aa: CASSLPGNQPQHF
CDR3nt: TGTGCCAGCAGCTTACCAGGCAATCAGCCCCAGCATTTT

j_gene: TRBJ1-2
d_gene: .
abundance: few
v_gene: TRBV29-1
CDR3aa: CSVALSNYGYTF
CDR3nt: TGCAGCGTTGCCCTTTCTAACTATGGCTACACCTTC

j_gene: TRBJ2-7
d_gene: .
abundance: .
v_gene: TRBV12-3/TRBV12-4
CDR3aa: CASSLLQGYEQYF
CDR3nt: TGTGCCAGCAGTTTATTACAGGGCTACGAGCAGTACTTC